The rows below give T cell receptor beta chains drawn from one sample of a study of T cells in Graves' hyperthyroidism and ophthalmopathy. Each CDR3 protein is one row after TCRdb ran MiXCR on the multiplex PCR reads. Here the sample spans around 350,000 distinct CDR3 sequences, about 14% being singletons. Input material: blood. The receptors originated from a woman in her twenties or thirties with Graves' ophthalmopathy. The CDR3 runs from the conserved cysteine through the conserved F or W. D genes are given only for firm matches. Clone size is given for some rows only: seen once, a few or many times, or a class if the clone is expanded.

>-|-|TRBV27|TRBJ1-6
TGTGCCAGCAGTTTATACCCCGATCGAACTCGCCTCTCTAATTCACCCCTCCACTTT
CASSLYPDRTRLSNSPLHF
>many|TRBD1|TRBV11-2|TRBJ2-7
TGTGCCAGCAGCCCAAACCGGGACAGGGGGTGGAATGCCTACGAGCAGTACTTC
CASSPNRDRGWNAYEQYF
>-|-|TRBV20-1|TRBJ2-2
TGCAGTGCCCTAGGGGGGATTGCCGGGGAGCTGTTTTTT
CSALGGIAGELFF
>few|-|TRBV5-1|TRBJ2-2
TGCGCCAGCAGCCGAGGAGGGGGCTCTCCCTCCGACACCGGGGAGCTGTTTTTT
CASSRGGGSPSDTGELFF
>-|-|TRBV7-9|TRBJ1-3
TGTGCCAGCTCCTGGGCGGATCGCTCTGGAAACACCATATATTTT
CASSWADRSGNTIYF
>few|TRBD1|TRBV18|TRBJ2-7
TGTGCCAGCTCACTCCTCGGGACAGGCGAGTACGAGCAGTACTTC
CASSLLGTGEYEQYF
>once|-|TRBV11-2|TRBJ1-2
TGTGCCAGCAGCTCGCCAACAGCTTATGGCTACACCTTC
CASSSPTAYGYTF
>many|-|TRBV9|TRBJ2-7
TGTGCCAGCAGCGCAAACCCAGACAGGAGAACCTACGAGCAGTACTTC
CASSANPDRRTYEQYF
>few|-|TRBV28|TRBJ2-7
TGTGCCAGCAGTTTGAGTACCCCTAAACACGAGCAGTACTTC
CASSLSTPKHEQYF
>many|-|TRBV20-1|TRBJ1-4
TGCAGTGCCTTCGACGGAGAAAATGAAAAACTGTTTTTT
CSAFDGENEKLFF
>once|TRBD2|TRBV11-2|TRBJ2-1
TGTGCCAGCAGCTTGGGTACTAGCGGGAAGGGGCAGTTCTTC
CASSLGTSGKGQFF
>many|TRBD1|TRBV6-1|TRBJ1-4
TGTGCCAGCAGTTACCTGGGACAGGGGAATGAAAAACTGTTTTTT
CASSYLGQGNEKLFF
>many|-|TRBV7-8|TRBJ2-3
TGTGCCAGCAGCTTAGATTGGGCGCAGTATTTT
CASSLDWAQYF
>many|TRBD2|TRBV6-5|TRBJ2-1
TGTGCCAGCAGTTACGGCGGGGGGCCCCCCTACAATGAGCAGTTCTTC
CASSYGGGPPYNEQFF
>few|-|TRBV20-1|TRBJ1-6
TGCAGTGCTTTTCCACAGCCCAATTCACCCCTCCACTTT
CSAFPQPNSPLHF
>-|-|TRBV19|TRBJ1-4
TGTGCCAGTAGTATAGCATTCCGGGCAACCTCAACTAATGAAAAACTGTTTTTT
CASSIAFRATSTNEKLFF
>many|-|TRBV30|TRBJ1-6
TGTGCCTTTAGGGCCGGACAAAATTCACCCCTCCACTTT
CAFRAGQNSPLHF
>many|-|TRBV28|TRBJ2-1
TGTGCCAGCAGTTCGGGGCTTCCCTTTAGCTCCTACAATGAGCAGTTCTTC
CASSSGLPFSSYNEQFF
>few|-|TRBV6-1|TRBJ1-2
TGTGCCAGCAGTGAGGGTGCGGGTAATGGCTACACCTTC
CASSEGAGNGYTF
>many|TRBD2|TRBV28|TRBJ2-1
TGTGCCAGCAGTAAACCCGTGACTAGCGGGGGGGCCTACAATGAGCAGTTCTTC
CASSKPVTSGGAYNEQFF
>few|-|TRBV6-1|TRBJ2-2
TGTGCCAGCAGTCCCTCGGAGGGGACCGGGGAGCTGTTTTTT
CASSPSEGTGELFF
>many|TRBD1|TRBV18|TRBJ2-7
TGTGCCAGCTCACCAGGGACAGGGGTCGCCTACGAGCAGTACTTC
CASSPGTGVAYEQYF
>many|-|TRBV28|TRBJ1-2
TGTGCCAGCAGTTTGGGAGGGCTCTTAAACTATGGCTACACCTTC
CASSLGGLLNYGYTF
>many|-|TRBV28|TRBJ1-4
TGTGCCAGCAGTTTGAGACCTGGTGAAAAACTGTTTTTT
CASSLRPGEKLFF
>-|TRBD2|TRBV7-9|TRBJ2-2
TGTGCCAGCAGCTATCGGACTAGCGGGGAAATCGAGCTGTTTTTT
CASSYRTSGEIELFF
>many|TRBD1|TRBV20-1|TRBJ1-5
TGCAGTGCCAGAGGGGGAGGGGGCCATAGCAATCAGCCCCAGCATTTT
CSARGGGGHSNQPQHF
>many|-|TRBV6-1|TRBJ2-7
TGTGCCAGCAGCGGGGGACTCGACTACGAGCAGTACTTC
CASSGGLDYEQYF
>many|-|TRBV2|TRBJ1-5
TGTGCCAGCAGTGTGGGTTATGGCAATCAGCCCCAGCATTTT
CASSVGYGNQPQHF
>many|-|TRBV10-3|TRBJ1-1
TGTGCCATCACCCGAGGGTCTCAGGGAGGAGCTTTCTTT
CAITRGSQGGAFF
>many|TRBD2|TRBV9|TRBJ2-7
TGTGCCAGCAGCGTAGATTTGGGAGGGCCCCACGAGCAGTACTTC
CASSVDLGGPHEQYF
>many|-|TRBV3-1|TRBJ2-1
TGTGCCAGCAGCCAAACCCGACAGGGACTAGGGGATGAGCAGTTCTTC
CASSQTRQGLGDEQFF
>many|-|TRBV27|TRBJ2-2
TGTGCCAGCAGTTTACTTCGGTCGGCGAACACCGGGGAGCTGTTTTTT
CASSLLRSANTGELFF
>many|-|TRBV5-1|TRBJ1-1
TGCGCCAGCGACGCCGTTGGGGAGGGGAACACTGAAGCTTTCTTT
CASDAVGEGNTEAFF
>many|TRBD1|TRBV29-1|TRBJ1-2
TGCAGCGTCCATTCGCCGAAATACCGGGACAGGGGGCAACCCTTC
CSVHSPKYRDRGQPF
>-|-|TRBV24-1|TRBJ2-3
TGTGCCACCAGCCCAGGGTTAGATACGCAGTATTTT
CATSPGLDTQYF
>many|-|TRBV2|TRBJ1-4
TGTGCCAGCAGTTCAGGGTTGGCTAATGAAAAACTGTTTTTT
CASSSGLANEKLFF
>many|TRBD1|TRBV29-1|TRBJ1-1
TGCAGCGCTGAACAGGGGGCGGGAGCTTTCTTT
CSAEQGAGAFF
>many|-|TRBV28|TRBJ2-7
TGTGCCAGCAGTTACTTTCGGGGGCGTCGCTACGAGCAGTACTTC
CASSYFRGRRYEQYF
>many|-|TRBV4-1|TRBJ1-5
TGCGCCAGCAGCCAAGCCAACAGCAATCAGCCCCAGCATTTT
CASSQANSNQPQHF
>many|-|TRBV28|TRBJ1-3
TGTGCCAGCAGTTTATCCAGGGCTGGAAACACCATATATTTT
CASSLSRAGNTIYF
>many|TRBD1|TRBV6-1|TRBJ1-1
TGTGCCAGCAACGCTGGGACAGGGGTTTTCGTCGGGGCTTTCTTT
CASNAGTGVFVGAFF
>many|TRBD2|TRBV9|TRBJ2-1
TGTGCCAGCAGCGTAGGCGGGGGTCAAAATGAGCAGTTCTTC
CASSVGGGQNEQFF
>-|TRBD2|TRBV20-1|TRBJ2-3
TGCAGCGGGGTTTCTCGGACTAGCCCTACAGATACGCAGTATTTT
CSGVSRTSPTDTQYF
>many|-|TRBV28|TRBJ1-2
TGTGCCAGCAGTTATGGACAGAGGAGCTATGGCTACACCTTC
CASSYGQRSYGYTF
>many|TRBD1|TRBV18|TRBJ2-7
TGTGCCAGCTCACCCGGACAGGCCCCCAACGAGCAGTACTTC
CASSPGQAPNEQYF
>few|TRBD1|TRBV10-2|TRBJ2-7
TGCGCCAGCAGACAGGGGGCAGGGTACGAGCAGTACTTC
CASRQGAGYEQYF
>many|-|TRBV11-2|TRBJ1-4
TGTGCCAGCAGCCCCGGAGTTAATGAAAAACTGTTTTTT
CASSPGVNEKLFF
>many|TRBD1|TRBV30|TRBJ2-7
TGTGCCTGGAGTGGACAGGGGAGGACCTACGAGCAGTACTTC
CAWSGQGRTYEQYF
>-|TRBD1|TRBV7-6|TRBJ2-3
TGTGCCAGCAGACAACAGGGGGTGACAGATACGCAGTATTTT
CASRQQGVTDTQYF
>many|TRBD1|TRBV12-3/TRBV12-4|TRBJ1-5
TGTGCCAGCAGTTTTGCCGGGATGACAGGGGGTAGCAATCAGCCCCAGCATTTT
CASSFAGMTGGSNQPQHF
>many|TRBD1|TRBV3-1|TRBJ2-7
TGTGCCAGCAGCCTGGGACAGGGGGCAGGGAAGCAGTACTTC
CASSLGQGAGKQYF
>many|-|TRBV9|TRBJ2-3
TGTGCCAGCAGCGATAGCGATACGCAGTATTTT
CASSDSDTQYF
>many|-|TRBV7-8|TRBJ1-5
TGTGCCAGCAGCTTAGTTGGCAGGGGTAATCAGCCCCAGCATTTT
CASSLVGRGNQPQHF
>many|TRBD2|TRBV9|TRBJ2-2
TGTGCCAGCAGCACCGGGGGGAGGGACACCGGGGAGCTGTTTTTT
CASSTGGRDTGELFF
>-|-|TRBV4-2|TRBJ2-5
TGTGCCAGCAGCCGACGCAACAGGGATGGCGAGACCCAGTACTTC
CASSRRNRDGETQYF
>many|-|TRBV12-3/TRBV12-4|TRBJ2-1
TGTGCCAGCAGTCCACCCCAGGGGAAATACAATGAGCAGTTCTTC
CASSPPQGKYNEQFF
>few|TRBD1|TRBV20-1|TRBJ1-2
TGCAGTGCTGCACGGGGCAGGGGGCGTAATGGCTACACCTTC
CSAARGRGRNGYTF